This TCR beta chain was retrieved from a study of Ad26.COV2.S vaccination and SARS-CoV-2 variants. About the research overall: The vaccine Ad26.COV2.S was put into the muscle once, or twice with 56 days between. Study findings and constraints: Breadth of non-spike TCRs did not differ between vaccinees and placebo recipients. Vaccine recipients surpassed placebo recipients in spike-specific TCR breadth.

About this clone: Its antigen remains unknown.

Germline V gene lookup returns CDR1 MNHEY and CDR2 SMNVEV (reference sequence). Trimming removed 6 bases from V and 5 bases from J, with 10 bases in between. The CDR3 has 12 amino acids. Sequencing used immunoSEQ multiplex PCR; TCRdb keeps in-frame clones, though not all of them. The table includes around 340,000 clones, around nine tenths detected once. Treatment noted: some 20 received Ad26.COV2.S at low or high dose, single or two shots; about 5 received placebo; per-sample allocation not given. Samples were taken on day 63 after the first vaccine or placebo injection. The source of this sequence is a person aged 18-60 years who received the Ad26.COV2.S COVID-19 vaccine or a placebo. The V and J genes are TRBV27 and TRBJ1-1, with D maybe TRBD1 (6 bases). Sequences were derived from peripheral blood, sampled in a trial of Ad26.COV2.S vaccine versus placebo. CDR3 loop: CASRRGGTEAFF. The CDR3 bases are TGTGCCAGCAGGAGGGGGGGGACTGAAGCTTTCTTT.